This T cell receptor (beta chain) came from a study of T cells in Graves' hyperthyroidism and ophthalmopathy. Looked up from germline, CDR1 is PRHDT and CDR2 is FYEKMQ (reference sequence). The CDR3 covers 15 residues. V lost 0 bases, J lost 7 bases, and 10 bases lay in between. Ophthalmopathy cases met thresholds of Clinical Activity Score at least 3, NOSPECS grade at least 4 and duration under 3 months. Exclusions: uncontrolled infection, other autoimmune disease, pregnancy, lactation. The source of the PBMCs was over 8.5 ml of fresh peripheral blood. General study findings and limits: The majority of expanded thyroid clonotypes above 0.001 also appeared in blood.

Turning to this clonotype: Its antigen remains unidentified.

Amplified TCR beta CDR3 regions came from RNA transcripts. HTBI primers were used for first-round RT-PCR of the TCR CDR3. TCRdb ran MiXCR on the multiplex PCR reads and lists one entry per CDR3 protein. The sample has a few hundred thousand distinct CDR3 sequences, about a fifth seen once; the top ten hold 40%. The chain combines TRBV13 with TRBJ1-6; D not resolved. This TCR was recovered from a man aged 18 to 30 with Graves' ophthalmopathy. The sample comprised blood. The CDR3 reads CASSLGSDGNSPLHF. CDR3 nucleotides: TGTGCCAGCAGCTTAGGCTCGGATGGCAATTCACCCCTCCACTTT.